A selection of T cell receptor beta chains follows, all from one sample in a study of blood T cell repertoires in COVID-19. Produced via immunoSEQ multiplex PCR; TCRdb's table is partial and in-frame only. This sample has approximately 220,000 clones, with approximately 86% found just once. The material sequenced was peripheral blood. These receptors came from a man aged 60-69 years with acute or convalescent COVID-19. The CDR3 runs from the conserved cysteine through the conserved F or W. A D gene is named only where the DNA matches it firmly. The size field is filled for only some rows; it gives once, few, many or a size class.

v_gene,abundance,j_gene,d_gene,CDR3aa,CDR3nt
TRBV5-1,.,TRBJ2-5,TRBD1,CASSPSIPGQGWETQYF,TGCGCCAGCAGCCCGTCTATCCCGGGACAGGGGTGGGAGACCCAGTACTTC
TRBV7-9,.,TRBJ1-6,.,CASSVGGAESSPLHF,TGTGCCAGCTCCGTGGGGGGAGCAGAATCTTCACCCCTCCACTTT
TRBV7-3,.,TRBJ2-1,TRBD1,CASSQTGGNEQFF,TGTGCCAGCAGCCAGACAGGGGGCAATGAGCAGTTCTTC
TRBV7-3,.,TRBJ1-1,TRBD1,CASSSGTGVMEGTEAFF,TGTGCCAGCAGCTCCGGGACAGGTGTCATGGAGGGCACTGAAGCTTTCTTT
TRBV3-1/TRBV3-2,.,TRBJ1-4,TRBD1,CASSQLNRGANEKLFF,TGTGCCAGCAGCCAGCTCAACAGGGGAGCTAATGAAAAACTGTTTTTT
TRBV7-8,.,TRBJ2-3,TRBD2,CAGSFSSVLAGGRSDTQYF,TGTGCCGGCAGCTTTAGCTCTGTGCTAGCGGGGGGGCGGTCAGATACGCAGTATTTT
TRBV19,.,TRBJ1-1,.,CARPGGTLTNTEAFF,TGTGCCAGGCCGGGGGGTACATTGACGAACACTGAAGCTTTCTTT
TRBV11-2,.,TRBJ2-2,.,CASSLVNWGANTGELFF,TGTGCCAGCTCCCTCGTCAATTGGGGGGCGAACACCGGGGAGCTGTTTTTT
TRBV6-5,once,TRBJ1-1,.,CASSYTLNTEAFF,TGTGCCAGCAGTTACACATTGAACACTGAAGCTTTCTTT
TRBV18,.,TRBJ1-1,.,CASSGTGGKNTEAFF,TGTGCCAGCTCAGGGACGGGGGGCAAGAACACTGAAGCTTTCTTT
TRBV11-3,.,TRBJ1-4,.,CASSSYDRSNEKLFF,TGTGCCAGCAGCTCCTACGACAGGAGTAATGAAAAACTGTTTTTT
TRBV5-8,.,TRBJ1-1,.,CASRSQGRGTEAFF,TGTGCCAGCAGGTCCCAGGGGAGGGGCACTGAAGCTTTCTTT
TRBV29-1,.,TRBJ2-2,.,CSAGQMLNAGELFF,TGCAGCGCCGGACAGATGCTCAATGCCGGGGAGCTGTTTTTT
TRBV6-5,.,TRBJ2-1,.,CASSRNNEQFF,TGTGCCAGCAGCAGAAACAATGAGCAGTTCTTC
TRBV6-1,.,TRBJ1-2,.,CASSEANFRGVDGYTF,TGTGCCAGCAGTGAAGCGAACTTTCGGGGGGTAGATGGCTACACCTTC
TRBV9,.,TRBJ2-3,TRBD2,CASSVLRTSGNTDTQYF,TGTGCCAGCAGCGTACTTAGGACTAGCGGAAACACAGATACGCAGTATTTT
TRBV5-6,.,TRBJ2-2,TRBD1,CASSDLRGKNTGELFF,TGTGCCAGCAGCGACCTCAGGGGGAAGAACACCGGGGAGCTGTTTTTT
TRBV4-2,once,TRBJ1-2,TRBD1,CASSQDLRWGQGAPKSGGYTF,TGTGCCAGCAGCCAAGACTTACGTTGGGGACAGGGGGCTCCAAAATCGGGTGGCTACACCTTC